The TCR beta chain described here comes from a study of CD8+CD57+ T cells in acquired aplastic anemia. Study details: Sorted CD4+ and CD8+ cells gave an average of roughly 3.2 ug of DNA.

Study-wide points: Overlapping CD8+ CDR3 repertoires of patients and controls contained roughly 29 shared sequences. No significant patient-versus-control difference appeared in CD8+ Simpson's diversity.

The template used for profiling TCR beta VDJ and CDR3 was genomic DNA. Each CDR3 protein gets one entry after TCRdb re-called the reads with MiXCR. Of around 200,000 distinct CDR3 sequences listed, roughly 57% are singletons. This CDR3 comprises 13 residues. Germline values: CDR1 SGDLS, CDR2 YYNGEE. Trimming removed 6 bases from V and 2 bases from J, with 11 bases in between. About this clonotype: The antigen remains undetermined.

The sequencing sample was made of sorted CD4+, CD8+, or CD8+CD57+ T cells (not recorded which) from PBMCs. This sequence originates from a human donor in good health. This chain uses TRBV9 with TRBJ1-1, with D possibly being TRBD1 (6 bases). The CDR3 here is CASTGRGNTEAFF. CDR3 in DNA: TGTGCCAGCACTGGCAGGGGTAACACTGAAGCTTTCTTT.